A selection of T cell receptor beta chains follows, all from one sample in a study of T cell repertoires in cytomegalovirus infection. TCRdb recomputed calls from the reads with MiXCR, one row per CDR3 protein. This sample has approximately 730,000 distinct CDR3 sequences; around 30% occur once, and the top ten carry 18%. No cognate antigen is known for these TCRs. The sequencing used cultured PBMCs, collected from culture after CMV antigen stimulation. The receptors shown here come from a human donor in good health (CMV status not recorded). Some clones in this sample may be carry-over from other donors' samples. Each CDR3 is given with its conserved first and last residue. The D gene is left open where the match is weak. Some rows have no size entry. The others give once, few or many, or a class for an expanded clone.

NA,TRBD2,TRBV7-9,TRBJ2-7,CASSLLAGTREQYF,TGTGCCAGCAGCTTACTAGCGGGGACTCGGGAGCAGTACTTC
few,NA,TRBV27,TRBJ1-6,CASSPRENSPLHF,TGTGCCAGCAGCCCCAGGGAAAATTCACCCCTCCACTTT
NA,NA,TRBV6-8,TRBJ1-1,CASSQTGRSTEAFF,TGTGCCAGCAGTCAGACAGGACGCTCCACTGAAGCTTTCTTT
NA,NA,TRBV7-9,TRBJ2-4,CASSPEIAKNIQYF,TGTGCCAGCAGCCCCGAGATAGCCAAAAACATTCAGTACTTC
NA,TRBD2,TRBV5-6,TRBJ2-1,CASSFPGLAGYNEQFF,TGTGCCAGCAGCTTCCCCGGACTAGCGGGGTACAATGAGCAGTTCTTC
NA,TRBD1,TRBV14,TRBJ1-2,CASSHGTEKSF,TGTGCCAGCAGCCATGGGACAGAGAAGTCTTTC
many,NA,TRBV10-3,TRBJ2-1,CAISETGNEQFF,TGTGCCATCAGTGAGACCGGCAATGAGCAGTTCTTC
NA,NA,TRBV6-2/TRBV6-3,TRBJ2-3,CASSELIAITDTQYF,TGTGCCAGCAGTGAATTAATAGCGATCACAGATACGCAGTATTTT
NA,NA,TRBV11-2,TRBJ2-3,CASSLTWSPGDTQYF,TGTGCCAGCAGCTTGACTTGGTCCCCAGGGGATACGCAGTATTTT
NA,NA,TRBV6-2/TRBV6-3,TRBJ2-5,CASSYSTAQETQYF,TGTGCCAGCAGTTACTCGACGGCCCAAGAGACCCAGTACTTC
NA,TRBD1,TRBV5-6,TRBJ2-1,CASSLLTGQDLYNEQFF,TGTGCCAGCAGCTTGTTAACAGGACAGGACCTATACAATGAGCAGTTCTTC
few,NA,TRBV7-2,TRBJ2-2,CASSPQPSTNTGELFF,TGTGCCAGCAGCCCCCAACCCAGTACGAACACCGGGGAGCTGTTTTTT
many,NA,TRBV7-2,TRBJ2-7,CASSPMAQGEQYF,TGTGCCAGCAGCCCCATGGCCCAGGGGGAGCAGTACTTC
few,NA,TRBV6-1,TRBJ1-6,CASSQTLQSPLHF,TGTGCCAGCAGCCAGACCCTTCAATCACCCCTCCACTTT
NA,NA,TRBV28,TRBJ1-1,CASSIGGTLNTEAFF,TGTGCCAGCAGCATTGGGGGGACGCTGAACACTGAAGCTTTCTTT
NA,TRBD2,TRBV6-1,TRBJ2-7,CASSEVLGLASLLSGEQYF,TGTGCCAGCAGTGAAGTGTTAGGACTAGCGAGTCTGCTTAGTGGCGAGCAGTACTTC
few,TRBD2,TRBV19,TRBJ2-1,CASSIAGWASGRGEQFF,TGTGCCAGTAGTATAGCAGGATGGGCTAGCGGGAGGGGTGAGCAGTTCTTC
many,TRBD2,TRBV7-2,TRBJ2-5,CASSFGAASGGIQGSQYF,TGTGCCAGCAGCTTTGGGGCAGCTAGCGGGGGGATTCAGGGGTCCCAGTACTTC
NA,NA,TRBV5-1,TRBJ1-6,CASSITGARNSPLHF,TGCGCCAGCAGTATAACGGGGGCGCGGAATTCACCCCTCCACTTT
few,NA,TRBV19,TRBJ1-5,CASSAPGRRGSNQPQHF,TGTGCCAGTAGTGCCCCAGGGAGAAGAGGAAGCAATCAGCCCCAGCATTTT
NA,NA,TRBV7-6,TRBJ2-5,CASSLDGTPGETQYF,TGTGCCAGCAGCTTAGACGGGACCCCGGGGGAGACCCAGTACTTC
few,NA,TRBV7-2,TRBJ2-7,CASSLASRYEQYF,TGTGCCAGCAGCTTAGCTTCTCGCTACGAGCAGTACTTC
many,TRBD1,TRBV7-6,TRBJ2-7,CASSSPRDRGYYEQYF,TGTGCCAGCAGCTCGCCCCGGGACAGGGGTTACTACGAGCAGTACTTC
NA,NA,TRBV7-6,TRBJ2-7,CASSSTQGHEQYF,TGTGCCAGCAGCTCAACACAGGGACACGAGCAGTACTTC
once,NA,TRBV7-6,TRBJ2-3,CASSLVRLDTQYF,TGTGCCAGCAGCTTAGTGCGTCTTGATACGCAGTATTTT
NA,TRBD1,TRBV2,TRBJ2-2,CASNEQGAQNGELFF,TGTGCCAGCAACGAACAGGGGGCGCAAAACGGGGAGCTGTTTTTT
NA,NA,TRBV7-6,TRBJ1-1,CASSLRRPF,TGTGCCAGCAGCCTGAGAAGGCCCTTT
many,TRBD2,TRBV7-2,TRBJ2-3,CASSWVAGGGGDTQYF,TGTGCCAGCAGCTGGGTAGCGGGAGGCGGGGGAGATACGCAGTATTTT
once,TRBD1,TRBV5-3,TRBJ1-3,CASSSQGAAGNTIYF,TGTGCCAGCAGCTCACAGGGGGCAGCTGGAAACACCATATATTTT
NA,NA,TRBV6-5,TRBJ2-3,CASTRWWGDTQYF,TGTGCCAGCACGAGGTGGTGGGGAGATACGCAGTATTTT
many,TRBD2,TRBV7-2,TRBJ2-1,CASSLAGTSGYNEQFF,TGTGCCAGCAGCTTGGCCGGGACTAGCGGTTACAATGAGCAGTTCTTC
many,NA,TRBV7-2,TRBJ2-5,CASSLTRIETQYF,TGTGCCAGCAGCCTAACTAGGATCGAGACCCAGTACTTC
many,NA,TRBV11-3,TRBJ2-3,CASSLHGSTDTQYF,TGTGCCAGCAGCTTGCACGGGTCCACAGATACGCAGTATTTT
few,NA,TRBV7-2,TRBJ2-7,CASSLRSSTQSSYEQYF,TGTGCCAGCAGCTTAAGGTCTTCTACCCAGAGCTCCTACGAGCAGTACTTC
NA,NA,TRBV2,TRBJ1-6,CASSERGGEVNSPLHF,TGTGCCAGCAGTGAACGGGGAGGGGAGGTTAATTCACCCCTCCACTTT
many,TRBD2,TRBV7-2,TRBJ2-3,CASSSLLAGFLDTQYF,TGTGCCAGCAGCTCCTTACTAGCGGGGTTCCTAGATACGCAGTATTTT
NA,NA,TRBV2,TRBJ2-3,CASSEILGTDTQYF,TGTGCCAGCAGTGAAATTCTGGGCACAGATACGCAGTATTTT
NA,NA,TRBV10-2,TRBJ2-1,CASGGGTQRDVNEQFF,TGCGCCAGCGGAGGGGGGACACAGCGGGATGTCAATGAGCAGTTCTTC
NA,NA,TRBV20-1,TRBJ1-5,CSARNRDKYQPQHF,TGCAGTGCTCGGAACCGGGACAAGTATCAGCCCCAGCATTTT
NA,NA,TRBV6-5,TRBJ1-2,CASSSMLRQAFYGYTF,TGTGCCAGCAGCTCTATGCTCCGGCAAGCTTTCTATGGCTACACCTTC
NA,TRBD2,TRBV2,TRBJ2-2,CASKLKREEIGELFF,TGTGCCAGCAAGTTGAAGCGGGAGGAAATCGGGGAGCTGTTTTTT
few,NA,TRBV7-2,TRBJ1-3,CASSFSSDSGNTIYF,TGTGCCAGCAGCTTTAGTTCAGACTCTGGAAACACCATATATTTT
NA,TRBD2,TRBV6-2/TRBV6-3,TRBJ2-1,CASCQREGRGEQFF,TGTGCCAGCTGTCAGCGGGAGGGCCGCGGTGAGCAGTTCTTC
few,NA,TRBV14,TRBJ2-5,CASSQRLTLPETQYF,TGTGCCAGCAGCCAACGTCTAACCCTCCCAGAGACCCAGTACTTC
NA,NA,TRBV28,TRBJ1-2,CASTLGFLDSRNGYTF,TGTGCCAGCACCCTAGGGTTCTTGGACAGTAGGAATGGCTACACCTTC
NA,TRBD2,TRBV20-1,TRBJ2-3,CSANGIFGGTDTQYF,TGCAGTGCTAACGGGATCTTCGGGGGGACAGATACGCAGTATTTT
many,NA,TRBV7-9,TRBJ1-1,CASSQRETGNTEAFF,TGTGCCAGCAGCCAGAGGGAGACAGGAAACACTGAAGCTTTCTTT
many,NA,TRBV27,TRBJ2-1,CASSPQYNEQFF,TGTGCCAGCAGTCCACAATACAATGAGCAGTTCTTC
once,TRBD2,TRBV6-2/TRBV6-3,TRBJ2-7,CASSYSPGLAVNEQYF,TGTGCCAGCAGTTACTCTCCAGGACTAGCGGTTAACGAGCAGTACTTC
NA,NA,TRBV3-1,TRBJ1-2,CASSSTVGYGYTF,TGTGCCAGCAGCTCGACGGTGGGGTATGGCTACACCTTC
many,TRBD2,TRBV7-2,TRBJ2-3,CASSLVPAGTTATDTQYF,TGTGCCAGCAGCTTAGTCCCCGCTGGGACTACAGCGACAGATACGCAGTATTTT
once,NA,TRBV20-1,TRBJ2-7,CSARVPHGVAEQYF,TGCAGTGCTAGAGTGCCCCATGGGGTCGCGGAGCAGTACTTC